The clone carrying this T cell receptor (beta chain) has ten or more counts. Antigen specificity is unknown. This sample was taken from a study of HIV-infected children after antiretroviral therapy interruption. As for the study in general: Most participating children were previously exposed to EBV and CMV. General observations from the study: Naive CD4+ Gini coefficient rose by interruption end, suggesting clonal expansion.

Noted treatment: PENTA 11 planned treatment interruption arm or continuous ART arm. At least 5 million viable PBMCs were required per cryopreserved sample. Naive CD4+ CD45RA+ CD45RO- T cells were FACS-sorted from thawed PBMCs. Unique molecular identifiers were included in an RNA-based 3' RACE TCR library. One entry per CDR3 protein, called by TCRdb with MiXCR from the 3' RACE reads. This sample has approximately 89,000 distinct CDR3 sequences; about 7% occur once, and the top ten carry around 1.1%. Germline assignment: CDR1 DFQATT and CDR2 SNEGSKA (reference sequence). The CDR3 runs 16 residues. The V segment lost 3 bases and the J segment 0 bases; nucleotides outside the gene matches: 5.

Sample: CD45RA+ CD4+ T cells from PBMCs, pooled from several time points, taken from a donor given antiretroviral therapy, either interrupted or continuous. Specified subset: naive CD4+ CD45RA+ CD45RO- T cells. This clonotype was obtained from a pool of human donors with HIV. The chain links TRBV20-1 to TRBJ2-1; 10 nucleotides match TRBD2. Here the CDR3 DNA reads TGCAGTGCTAGCTTGGCTAGCGGGAGCTCCTACAATGAGCAGTTCTTC. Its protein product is CSASLASGSSYNEQFF.